This passage covers 15 T cell receptor beta chains from one sample sequenced in a study of CD8+ T cells in alopecia areata. cDNA prepared by RNA extraction and subsequent reverse transcription served as the template for sequencing. Profiling relied on immunoSEQ multiplex PCR, and the TCRdb table lists in-frame clones only, not all of them. The table shows fewer than 250,000 clones, with approximately 61% occurring only once. The starting material was CD4+ T cells sorted from blood, obtained at week 0. These receptors originate from a human donor with alopecia areata.

This chain uses TRBV6-6 with TRBJ1-2; D is perhaps TRBD1 (5 bases). The CDR3 extends over 15 amino acids. V was clipped by 6 bases and J by 8 bases, with 22 bases between them. Germline CDR1 reads MNHNY; CDR2 reads SVGAGI (reference sequence). The CDR3, as DNA: TGTGCCAGCAGCTACGGGACGGCCCTAAGGGGAGGCTACACCTTC. It translates to CASSYGTALRGGYTF.

The chain employs TRBV30 and TRBJ1-2; unclear D gene. CDR1 and CDR2 (germline): GTSNPN, SVGIG (reference sequence). Trimming took 0 bases from V and 5 from J, leaving 16 bases between them. CDR3 size: 15 residues. CDR3 residues: CAWSVLSADPYGYTF. Here the CDR3 DNA reads TGTGCCTGGAGTGTACTATCAGCCGATCCTTATGGCTACACCTTC. Complete variable domain (other parts from reference TRBV30 and TRBJ1-2): SQTIHQWPATLVQPVGSPLSLECTVEGTSNPNLYWYRQAAGRGLQLLFYSVGIGQISSEVPQNLSASRPQDRQFILSSKKLLLSDSGFYLCAWSVLSADPYGYTFGSGTRLTVV.

As concerns this clone: Germline is not matched at one junction end, which may reflect a read error. The genes are TRBV7-7 and TRBJ2-5, with 7 bases that match TRBD1. Germline loops: CDR1 SSHAT, CDR2 FNYEAQ (reference sequence). The CDR3 consists of 15 residues. The chain's CDR3 is CASSPQAGGQETQYF. The CDR3 DNA follows: TGTGCTAGCAGCCCCCAAGCAGGGGGCCAAGAGACCCAGTACTTC.

This clone was observed a handful of times. The V call is TRBV30, the J call TRBJ2-5, with 9 bases that match TRBD1. The V segment lost 5 bases and the J segment 2 bases; nucleotides outside the gene matches: 9. The CDR3 runs to 15 residues. CDR1 is GTSNPN, CDR2 SVGIG, per germline (reference sequence). The CDR3 DNA reads TGTGCCTGGGGCGGGACAGGGACCCCTCAAGAGACCCAGTACTTC. Translated: CAWGGTGTPQETQYF.

This clone has just one count. The chain employs TRBV29-1 and TRBJ1-2, with D perhaps matching TRBD1 (5 bases). CDR1 is SQVTM and CDR2 is ANQGSEA in the germline V gene. This CDR3 is built from 14 residues. Trimming removed 8 bases at V and 4 bases at J, with 20 bases between. The CDR3 region has the DNA TGCAGCACTGGGGAGGGCGCAGGGAGCTATGGCTACACCTTC. As protein: CSTGEGAGSYGYTF.

This clone was counted only a few times. The chain uses TRBV7-8 and TRBJ1-2; maybe TRBD1 (6 bases). Trimming left V 5 bases short and J 4 bases short, with 14 bases between. Germline V gene sequence: CDR1 SGHVS, CDR2 FQNEAQ. This CDR3 has 14 amino acids. The CDR3 DNA follows: TGTGCCAGCAGCCCCTTTGCAGGGGTCTATGGCTACACCTTC. It codes for CASSPFAGVYGYTF.

The rearrangement uses TRBV30 and TRBJ2-5; a weak D match, TRBD2 (7 bases). CDR1 and CDR2 (germline): GTSNPN, SVGIG (reference sequence). V was pared by 7 bases and J by 1 base, with 16 bases between. This CDR3 has 14 residues. CDR3 in amino acids: CAFLRGGGQETQYF. In DNA, the CDR3 is TGTGCCTTCCTTAGGGGGGGAGGCCAAGAGACCCAGTACTTC.

This clone was detected once. V is TRBV4-1 and J is TRBJ2-1, with D possibly TRBD2 on 6 matching bases. V was clipped by 4 bases and J by 10 bases, with 17 bases between them. The CDR3 covers 14 residues. Germline CDR1 MGHRA, CDR2 YSYEKL. The DNA for the CDR3 is TGCGCCAGCAGCCCCAGAGCGCGGGACGCGGAGCAGTTCTTC. Its translation: CASSPRARDAEQFF.

This sequence joins TRBV6-1 and TRBJ2-4; TRBD2 is a possible D gene (5 bases). The CDR3 has 14 amino acids. From germline, CDR1 is MNHNS and CDR2 SASEGT. V dropped 0 bases and J dropped 10 bases, with 13 bases sitting between them. The CDR3 nucleotides are TGTGCCAGCAGTGAAGCTGGACTCCCTACTATTCAGTACTTC. The encoded protein is CASSEAGLPTIQYF.

The rearrangement uses TRBV29-1 and TRBJ2-5; 8 positions match TRBD2. This CDR3 spans 13 amino acids. CDR1 SQVTM and CDR2 ANQGSEA come from the germline V gene. Trimming at V came to 4 bases and at J to 4 bases, leaving 5 bases not matched to a gene. The CDR3 sequence is CSVAGLVAETQYF. The DNA for the CDR3 is TGCAGCGTTGCGGGACTAGTTGCAGAGACCCAGTACTTC. Using reference TRBV29-1 and TRBJ2-5 for the parts outside the CDR3, the full variable domain is SAVISQKPSRDICQRGTSLTIQCQVDSQVTMMFWYRQQPGQSLTLIATANQGSEATYESGFVIDKFPISRPNLTFSTLTVSNMSPEDSSIYLCSVAGLVAETQYFGPGTRLLVL.

The chain employs TRBV7-2 and TRBJ2-2, with 7 bases aligning to TRBD1. Per the germline V gene, CDR1 is SGHTA and CDR2 is FQGNSA. There are 14 residues in the CDR3. The ends lost 4 bases at V and 6 bases at J; junction bases unmatched: 5. The CDR3 DNA follows: TGTGCCAGCAGCTCCTACAGGGGTGCCGGGGAGCTGTTTTTT. Translation gives CASSSYRGAGELFF.

This clone was recorded once. The CDR3 protein is CSVEGTYSGNTIYF. The DNA for the CDR3 is TGCAGCGTTGAAGGAACTTATTCTGGAAACACCATATATTTT. The chain recombines TRBV29-1 with TRBJ1-3, with D uncertain. Germline values: CDR1 SQVTM, CDR2 ANQGSEA. This CDR3 is built from 14 residues. V was trimmed by 1 base and J by 1 base, leaving 8 bases between them.

This clone was detected only once. The V gene is TRBV6-5, the J gene TRBJ2-5; D possibly corresponds to TRBD2 (6 bases). The CDR3 covers 14 residues. V shed 6 bases and J shed 3 bases, with 14 bases lying between them. Germline CDR1 MNHEY, CDR2 SVGAGI. The CDR3: CASSQRRGKETQYF. CDR3 bases: TGTGCCAGCAGCCAACGGCGGGGAAAAGAGACCCAGTACTTC.

This clone was observed a handful of times. The chain links TRBV2 to TRBJ1-6; 12 bases are a match to TRBD1. There are 15 residues in the CDR3. V was clipped by 11 bases and J by 8 bases; unmatched bases: 10. Germline-derived CDR1 and CDR2 are SNHLY and FYNNEI. In DNA form, the CDR3 reads TGTGCCCGCCGAACCGGGACAGGGGGCGATTCACCCCTCCACTTT. Its protein is CARRTGTGGDSPLHF. Looking up the rest from reference TRBV2 and TRBJ1-6 gives the full variable domain: EPEVTQTPSHQVTQMGQEVILRCVPISNHLYFYWYRQILGQKVEFLVSFYNNEISEKSEIFDDQFSVERPDGSNFTLKIRSTKLEDSAMYFCARRTGTGGDSPLHFGNGTRLTVT.

The CDR3 sequence is CAWNDRDSGNTIYF. The CDR3 region has the DNA TGTGCCTGGAACGACCGTGACTCTGGAAACACCATATATTTT. V gene TRBV30 combines with J gene TRBJ1-3; no reliable D call. Germline CDR1 reads GTSNPN; CDR2 reads SVGIG (reference sequence). V shed 4 bases and J shed 0 bases, with 10 bases lying between them. The CDR3 spans 14 residues.